Reported below is one T cell receptor beta chain. No antigen is known for it. This specimen comes from a study of regulatory T cells in long-lasting Graves disease. Study-level background: Graves' patients, diagnosed recently, had received antithyroid drugs under 3 months.

CDR3 regions were amplified by Arm-PCR using iRepertoire HTBI primers to build TCR beta libraries. TCRdb redid the calling of the multiplex PCR reads with MiXCR, one entry per CDR3 protein. The table includes more than 350,000 distinct CDR3 sequences, more than 12% detected once. Time point noted: newly diagnosed GD, antithyroid drugs for less than 3 months. Scientists built the TCR library using RNA that was extracted from PBMCs. Overall study findings and caveats: The sample size was small, and this may have reduced accuracy.

Separately, the same data were catalogued under a study of T cells in Graves' hyperthyroidism and ophthalmopathy.

The input for sequencing was peripheral blood mononuclear cells (PBMCs), taken at new diagnosis, from a patient treated with antithyroid drugs. This sequence was found in a woman under 40 with Graves disease.

The CDR3 here is CASSPSFGPIYEQYF. The CDR3 nucleotides read TGTGCCAGTAGTCCCTCGTTTGGTCCGATCTACGAGCAGTACTTC. The chain recombines TRBV19 with TRBJ2-7; D remains ambiguous. Germline CDR1 LNHDA, CDR2 SQIVND (reference sequence). Trimming took 5 bases from V and 3 from J, leaving 17 bases between them. The CDR3 is made up of 15 amino acids. The full variable domain, completed using reference TRBV19 and TRBJ2-7, is DGGITQSPKYLFRKEGQNVTLSCEQNLNHDAMYWYRQDPGQGLRLIYYSQIVNDFQKGDIAEGYSVSREKKESFPLTVTSAQKNPTAFYLCASSPSFGPIYEQYFGPGTRLTVT.